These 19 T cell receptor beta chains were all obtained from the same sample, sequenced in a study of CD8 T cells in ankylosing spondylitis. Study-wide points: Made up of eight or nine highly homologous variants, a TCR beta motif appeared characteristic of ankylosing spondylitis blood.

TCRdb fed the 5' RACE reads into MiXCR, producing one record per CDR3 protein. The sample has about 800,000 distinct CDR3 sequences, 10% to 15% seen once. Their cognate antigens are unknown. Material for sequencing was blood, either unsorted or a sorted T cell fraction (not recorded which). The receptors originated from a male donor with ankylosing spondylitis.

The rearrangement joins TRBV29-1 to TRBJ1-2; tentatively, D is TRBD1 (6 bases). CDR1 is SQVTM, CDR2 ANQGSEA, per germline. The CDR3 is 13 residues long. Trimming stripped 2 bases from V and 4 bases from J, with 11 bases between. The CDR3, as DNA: TGCAGCGTTGAAAGACAGGCGGGCTATGGCTACACCTTC. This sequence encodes CSVERQAGYGYTF.

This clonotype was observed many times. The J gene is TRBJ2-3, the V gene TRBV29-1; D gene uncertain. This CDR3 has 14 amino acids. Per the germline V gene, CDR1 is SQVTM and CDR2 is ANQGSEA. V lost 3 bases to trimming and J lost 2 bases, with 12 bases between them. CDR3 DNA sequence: TGCAGCGTTGATAAAGAACAGCTCACAGATACGCAGTATTTT. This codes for CSVDKEQLTDTQYF.

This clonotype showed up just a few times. In DNA form, the CDR3 reads TGTGCCAGCAGCTTAGTTAGCATTAACTACGAGCAGTACTTC. Translating it yields CASSLVSINYEQYF. The rearrangement joins TRBV7-2 to TRBJ2-7; D is ambiguous. Germline loops: CDR1 SGHTA, CDR2 FQGNSA. Trimming left V 1 base short and J 3 bases short, with 10 bases between. This CDR3 region has 14 residues.

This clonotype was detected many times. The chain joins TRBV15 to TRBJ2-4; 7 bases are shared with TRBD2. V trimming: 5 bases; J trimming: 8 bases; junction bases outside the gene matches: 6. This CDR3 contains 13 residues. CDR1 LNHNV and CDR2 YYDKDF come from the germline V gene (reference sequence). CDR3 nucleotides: TGTGCCACCAGCCGACTGGGGGGGGACATTCAGTACTTC. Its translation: CATSRLGGDIQYF.

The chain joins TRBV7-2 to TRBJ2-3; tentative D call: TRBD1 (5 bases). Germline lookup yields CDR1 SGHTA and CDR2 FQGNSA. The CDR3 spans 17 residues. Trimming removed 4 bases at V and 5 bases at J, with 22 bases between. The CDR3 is CASSSGQPRKDVDTQYF. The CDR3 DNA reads TGTGCCAGCAGCTCAGGACAACCACGGAAGGATGTAGATACGCAGTATTTT.

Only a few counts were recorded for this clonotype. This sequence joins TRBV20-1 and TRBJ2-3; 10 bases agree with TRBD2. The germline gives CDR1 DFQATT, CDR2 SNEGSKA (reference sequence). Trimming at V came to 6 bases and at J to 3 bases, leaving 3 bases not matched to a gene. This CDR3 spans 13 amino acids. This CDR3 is CSAYSGRTDTQYF. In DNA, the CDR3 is TGCAGTGCGTATAGCGGGAGGACAGATACGCAGTATTTT.

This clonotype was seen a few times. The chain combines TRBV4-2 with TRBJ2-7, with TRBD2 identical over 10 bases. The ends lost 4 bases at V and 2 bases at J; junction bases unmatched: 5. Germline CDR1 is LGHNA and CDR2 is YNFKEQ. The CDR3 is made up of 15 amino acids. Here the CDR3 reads CASSRRTSGPYEQYF. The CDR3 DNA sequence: TGTGCCAGCAGCCGCAGGACTAGCGGCCCCTACGAGCAGTACTTC.

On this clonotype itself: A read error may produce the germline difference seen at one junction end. The CDR3 here is CASSLSGPSTYNEQFF. Here the CDR3 DNA reads TGTGCTAGCAGCTTAAGCGGCCCCTCGACCTACAATGAGCAGTTCTTC. The V gene is TRBV7-7, the J gene TRBJ2-1; tentative D call: TRBD2 (5 bases). The CDR3 is made up of 16 amino acids. Germline V CDR1 and CDR2: SSHAT, FNYEAQ (reference sequence).

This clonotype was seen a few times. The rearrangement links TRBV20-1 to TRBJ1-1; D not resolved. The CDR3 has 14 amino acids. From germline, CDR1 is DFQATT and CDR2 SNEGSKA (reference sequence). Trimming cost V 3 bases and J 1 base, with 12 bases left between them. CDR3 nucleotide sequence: TGCAGTGCTAGCTCTCCTGACGGGAACACTGAAGCTTTCTTT. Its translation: CSASSPDGNTEAFF.

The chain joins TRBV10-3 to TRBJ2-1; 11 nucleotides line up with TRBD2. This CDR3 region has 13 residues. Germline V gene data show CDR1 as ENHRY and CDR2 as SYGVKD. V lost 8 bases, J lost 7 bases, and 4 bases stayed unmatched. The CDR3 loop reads CAISTSGVNEQFF. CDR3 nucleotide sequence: TGTGCCATCTCGACTAGCGGGGTTAATGAGCAGTTCTTC.

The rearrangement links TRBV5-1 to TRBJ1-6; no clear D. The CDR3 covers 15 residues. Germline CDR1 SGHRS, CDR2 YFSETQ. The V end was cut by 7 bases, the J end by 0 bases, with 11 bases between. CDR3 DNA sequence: TGCGCCAGCTCTGAACTGAACTCCTATAATTCACCCCTCCACTTT. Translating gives CASSELNSYNSPLHF. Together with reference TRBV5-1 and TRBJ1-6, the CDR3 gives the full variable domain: KAGVTQTPRYLIKTRGQQVTLSCSPISGHRSVSWYQQTPGQGLQFLFEYFSETQRNKGNFPGRFSGRQFSNSRSEMNVSTLELGDSALYLCASSELNSYNSPLHFGNGTRLTVT.

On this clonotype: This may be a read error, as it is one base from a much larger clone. The CDR3 protein is CASSVVGAAEAFF. The CDR3 bases are TGTGCCAGCAGCGTAGTGGGGGCCGCTGAAGCTTTCTTT. The V call is TRBV9, the J call TRBJ1-1; D possibly corresponds to TRBD1 (6 bases). The CDR3 runs 13 residues. From germline, CDR1 is SGDLS and CDR2 YYNGEE. Deletions cut 0 bases from V and 6 bases from J, with 9 bases between.

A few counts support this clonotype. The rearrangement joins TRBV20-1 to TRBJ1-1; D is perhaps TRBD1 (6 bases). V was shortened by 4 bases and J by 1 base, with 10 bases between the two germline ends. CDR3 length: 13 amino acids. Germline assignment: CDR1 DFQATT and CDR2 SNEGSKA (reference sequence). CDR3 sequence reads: CSAIRDKNTEAFF. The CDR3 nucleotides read TGCAGTGCTATCCGGGACAAGAACACTGAAGCTTTCTTT.

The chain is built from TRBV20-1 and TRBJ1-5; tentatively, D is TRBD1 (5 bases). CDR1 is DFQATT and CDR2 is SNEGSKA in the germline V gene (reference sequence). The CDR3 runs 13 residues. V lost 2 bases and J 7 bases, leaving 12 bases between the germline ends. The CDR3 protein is CSARQDTDQPQHF. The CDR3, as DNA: TGCAGTGCTAGACAGGACACGGACCAGCCCCAGCATTTT.

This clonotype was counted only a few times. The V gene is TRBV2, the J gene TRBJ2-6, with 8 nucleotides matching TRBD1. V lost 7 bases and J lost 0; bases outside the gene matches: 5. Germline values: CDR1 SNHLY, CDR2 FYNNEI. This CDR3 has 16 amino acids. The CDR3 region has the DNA TGTGCCAGCATTCCGGACAGGGTCTCTGGGGCCAACGTCCTGACTTTC. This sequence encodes CASIPDRVSGANVLTF. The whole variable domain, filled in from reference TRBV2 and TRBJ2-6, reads EPEVTQTPSHQVTQMGQEVILRCVPISNHLYFYWYRQILGQKVEFLVSFYNNEISEKSEIFDDQFSVERPDGSNFTLKIRSTKLEDSAMYFCASIPDRVSGANVLTFGAGSRLTVL.

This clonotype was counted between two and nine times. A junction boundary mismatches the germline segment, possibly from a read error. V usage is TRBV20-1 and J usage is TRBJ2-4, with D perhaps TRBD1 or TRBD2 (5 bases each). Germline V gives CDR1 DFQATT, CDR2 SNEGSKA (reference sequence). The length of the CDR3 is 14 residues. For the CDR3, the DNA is TGCAGTACTAGAGCAGGGTCGGCCAAAAACATTCAGTACTTC. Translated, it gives CSTRAGSAKNIQYF.

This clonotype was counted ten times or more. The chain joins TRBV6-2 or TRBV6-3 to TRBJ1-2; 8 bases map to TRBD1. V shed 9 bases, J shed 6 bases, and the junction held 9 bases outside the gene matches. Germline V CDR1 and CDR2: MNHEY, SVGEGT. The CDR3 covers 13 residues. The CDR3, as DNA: TGTGCCAGAGCCGCAGGGGGCATCGATGGCTACACCTTC. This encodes CARAAGGIDGYTF.

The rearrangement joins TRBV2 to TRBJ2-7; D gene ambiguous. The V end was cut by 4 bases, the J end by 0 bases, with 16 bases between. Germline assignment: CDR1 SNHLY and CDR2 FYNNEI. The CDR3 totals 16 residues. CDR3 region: CASSARMTRSSYEQYF. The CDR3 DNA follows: TGTGCCAGCAGTGCTCGAATGACGAGAAGCTCCTACGAGCAGTACTTC.

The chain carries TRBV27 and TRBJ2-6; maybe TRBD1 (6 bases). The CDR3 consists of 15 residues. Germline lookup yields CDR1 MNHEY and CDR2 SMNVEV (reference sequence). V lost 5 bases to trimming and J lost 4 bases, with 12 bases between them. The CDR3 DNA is TGTGCCAGCAGTGCCTCAGGGGTAGGGGCCAACGTCCTGACTTTC. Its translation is CASSASGVGANVLTF.